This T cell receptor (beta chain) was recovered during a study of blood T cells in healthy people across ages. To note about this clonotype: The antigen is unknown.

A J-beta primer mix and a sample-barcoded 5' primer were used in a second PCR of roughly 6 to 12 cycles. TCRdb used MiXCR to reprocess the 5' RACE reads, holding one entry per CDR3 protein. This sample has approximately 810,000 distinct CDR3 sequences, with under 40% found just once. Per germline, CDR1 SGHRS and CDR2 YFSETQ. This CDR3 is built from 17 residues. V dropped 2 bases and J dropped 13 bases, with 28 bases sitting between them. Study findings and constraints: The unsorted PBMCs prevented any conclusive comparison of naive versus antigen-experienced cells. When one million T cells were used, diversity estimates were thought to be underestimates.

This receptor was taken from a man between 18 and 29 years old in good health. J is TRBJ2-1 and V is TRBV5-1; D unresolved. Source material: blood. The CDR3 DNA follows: TGCGCCAGCAGCTTTGGGCGATTTAATCTTGGGCGAAAGACCCAGTTCTTC. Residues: CASSFGRFNLGRKTQFF.